This T cell receptor beta chain was sequenced for a study of control samples from healthy donors and cancer patients. This clone was seen more than once but under ten times. With 2 bases removed from V and 3 bases from J, the gap between germline ends came to 1 base. This CDR3 contains 11 residues. Germline CDR1 and CDR2: MNHNY and SVGAGI (reference sequence). This table comes from immunoSEQ multiplex PCR, and its TCRdb copy is limited to in-frame clones, with some not included. Of about 75,000 clones listed, roughly 80% are singletons. The chain recombines TRBV6-6 with TRBJ1-1; D is ambiguous. This sequence originates from a man between 50 and 59 years old in good health. Sequencing input: blood. CDR3 nucleotides: TGTGCCAGCAGTTACGACACTGAAGCTTTCTTT. This encodes CASSYDTEAFF.